This T cell receptor (beta chain) originates from a study of blood T cell repertoires in COVID-19. Study summary: COVID-19 samples from acute and convalescent phases originated in the United States, Italy and Spain. The cDNA or gDNA used as material had been derived from T cells, B-cell-depleted T cells, or PBMCs.

Symptom resolution, clearance, or two negative PCRs marked the recovered donors of Cohort 3. V gave up 5 bases and J gave up 6 bases, with 13 bases separating them. CDR3 length equals 13 residues. Germline values: CDR1 LNHDA, CDR2 SQIVND (reference sequence). Original processing methods: Cell counts per sample came from amplifying reference gene primers. Sequencing used immunoSEQ multiplex PCR; TCRdb keeps in-frame clones, though not all of them. From that table come the V and J calls and clone size; the DNA was used to work out D and trimming. The sample includes 300,000 to 350,000 clones, over 75% of them seen just once.

V and J are TRBV19 and TRBJ1-1, with D tentatively TRBD1 (6 bases). The sequence was obtained from a woman in her twenties or thirties who had recovered from COVID-19. Sequenced: PBMCs or T cells enriched from blood (not recorded which). The CDR3 protein is CASSGQGFAEAFF. CDR3 DNA sequence: TGTGCCAGTAGTGGTCAGGGGTTCGCTGAAGCTTTCTTT. The full variable domain, rest sourced from reference TRBV19 and TRBJ1-1, is DGGITQSPKYLFRKEGQNVTLSCEQNLNHDAMYWYRQDPGQGLRLIYYSQIVNDFQKGDIAEGYSVSREKKESFPLTVTSAQKNPTAFYLCASSGQGFAEAFFGQGTRLTVV.